The TCR beta chain under discussion was sequenced for a study of PD-1 blockade in classical Hodgkin lymphoma. This clone was seen more than once but under ten times. The antigen is unknown. The time point: cycle 4 day 1 (C4D1), after around six weeks of nivolumab. Following autologous stem cell transplantation, relapse occurred in every patient, and exposure to brentuximab vedotin varied. There are 16 residues in the CDR3. The germline gives CDR1 MDHEN, CDR2 SYDVKM. V was pared by 2 bases and J by 6 bases, with 10 bases of the junction left unmatched. Findings and limits, study-wide: Complete responders started with a diversity level that resembled newly diagnosed patients at baseline. Repertoires differed for reasons still undefined, possibly disease activity or prior therapy.

Only in-frame clones appear in the TCRdb table, and some are missing; sequencing was by immunoSEQ multiplex PCR. The table records some 4,500 clones, 67% of them present only once. V and J are TRBV28 and TRBJ1-5; 7 nucleotides line up with TRBD1. The sample here was peripheral blood mononuclear cells (PBMCs), taken before the fourth cycle of nivolumab. The TCR sequence derives from a human donor with classical Hodgkin lymphoma. The CDR3 nucleotides are TGTGCCAGCAGTTTACTCCGACAGGGCAAGAGTCAGCCCCAGCATTTT. It encodes CASSLLRQGKSQPQHF.